The sequence of this T cell receptor beta chain was determined in a study of blood T cell repertoires in COVID-19. Study as a whole: Italy, Spain and the United States were the sources of the convalescent and acute COVID-19 samples. In each case, the material was cDNA or gDNA derived from T cells, B-cell-depleted T cells, or PBMCs.

Seattle's cohort entered during active infection and was followed longitudinally. The authors' processing: By means of reference gene primer amplification, nucleated cell counts were estimated. Assay: immunoSEQ multiplex PCR; the TCRdb copy retains only in-frame clones and omits some. That table supplies the V and J calls and clone size; D and trimming were determined from the DNA. The sample shows approximately 210,000 clones, around four fifths of them seen only once. Germline values: CDR1 GTSNPN, CDR2 SVGIG (reference sequence). This CDR3 is 15 amino acids long. Deletions cut 0 bases from V and 0 bases from J, with 11 bases between.

This TCR was sampled from a woman aged 80 or older with COVID-19, enrolled during active disease. Sequencing used peripheral blood. This chain uses TRBV30 with TRBJ1-2, with a weak D call TRBD1 (5 bases). CDR3 bases: TGTGCCTGGAGTGTAAAGGGGCCCGCTAACTATGGCTACACCTTC. It translates to CAWSVKGPANYGYTF.